The subject of this entry is one TCR beta chain. This specimen comes from a study of blood T cell repertoires in COVID-19. Background on the study: There were acute and convalescent COVID-19 samples, and they came from the United States, Italy and Spain.

Using immunoSEQ multiplex PCR, the repertoire was profiled, and TCRdb retains in-frame clones only, with some absent. The data show 240,000 or so clones, 86% seen once. CDR1 MNHEY and CDR2 SMNVEV come from the germline V gene (reference sequence). Trimming pared 2 bases from V and 2 bases from J, leaving 9 bases between. The CDR3 has 14 amino acids. The material sequenced was PBMCs or T cells enriched from blood (not recorded which). The chain joins TRBV27 to TRBJ1-2, with D tentatively TRBD1 (5 bases). The sequence was collected from a woman aged 45-60 years who had recovered from COVID-19. The CDR3 reads CASSLKPGNYGYTF. As DNA, the CDR3 is TGTGCCAGCAGTTTAAAACCAGGGAACTATGGCTACACCTTC.